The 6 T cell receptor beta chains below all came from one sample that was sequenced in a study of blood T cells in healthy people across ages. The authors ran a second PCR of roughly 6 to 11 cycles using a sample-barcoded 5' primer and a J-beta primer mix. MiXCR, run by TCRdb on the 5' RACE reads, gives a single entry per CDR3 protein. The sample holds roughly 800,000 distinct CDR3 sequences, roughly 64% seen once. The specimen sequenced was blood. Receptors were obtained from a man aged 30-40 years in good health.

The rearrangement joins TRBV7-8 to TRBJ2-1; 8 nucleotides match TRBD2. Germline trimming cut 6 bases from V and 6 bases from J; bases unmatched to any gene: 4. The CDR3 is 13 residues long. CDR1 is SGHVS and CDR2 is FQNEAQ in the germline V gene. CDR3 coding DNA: TGTGCCAGCAGGCGCGGGACTAGCAATGAGCAGTTCTTC. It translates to CASRRGTSNEQFF.

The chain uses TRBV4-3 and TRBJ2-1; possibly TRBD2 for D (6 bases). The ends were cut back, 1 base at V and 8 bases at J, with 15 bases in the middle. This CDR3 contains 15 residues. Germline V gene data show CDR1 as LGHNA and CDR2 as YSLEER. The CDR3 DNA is TGCGCCAGCAGCCAAGTCGGCGGGAATGTTGATGAGCAGTTCTTC. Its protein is CASSQVGGNVDEQFF.

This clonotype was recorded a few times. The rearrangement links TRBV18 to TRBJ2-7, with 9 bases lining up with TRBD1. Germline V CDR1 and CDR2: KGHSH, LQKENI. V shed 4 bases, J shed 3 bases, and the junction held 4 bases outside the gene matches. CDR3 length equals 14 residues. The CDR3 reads CASSLGQGYYEQYF. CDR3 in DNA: TGTGCCAGCTCACTTGGACAGGGGTACTACGAGCAGTACTTC.

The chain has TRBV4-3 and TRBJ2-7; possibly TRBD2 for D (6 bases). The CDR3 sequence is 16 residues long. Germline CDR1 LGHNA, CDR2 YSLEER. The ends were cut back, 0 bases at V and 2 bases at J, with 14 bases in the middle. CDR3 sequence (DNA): TGCGCCAGCAGCCAAGAGTTTTGGGGAGGTGCCTACGAGCAGTACTTC. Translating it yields CASSQEFWGGAYEQYF.

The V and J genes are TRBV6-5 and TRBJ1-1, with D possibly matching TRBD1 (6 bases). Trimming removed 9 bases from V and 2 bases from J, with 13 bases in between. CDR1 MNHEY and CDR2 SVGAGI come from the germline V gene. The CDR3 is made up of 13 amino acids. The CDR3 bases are TGTGCCAGTTCCGGACAGCCTAACACTGAAGCTTTCTTT. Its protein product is CASSGQPNTEAFF.

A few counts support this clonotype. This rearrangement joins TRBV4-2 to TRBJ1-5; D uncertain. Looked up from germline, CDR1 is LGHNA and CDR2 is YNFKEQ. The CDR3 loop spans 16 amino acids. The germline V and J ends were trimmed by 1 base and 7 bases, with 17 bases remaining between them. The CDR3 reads CASSQGSMGSGQPQHF. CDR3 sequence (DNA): TGTGCCAGCAGCCAAGGTAGTATGGGCTCGGGGCAGCCCCAGCATTTT.